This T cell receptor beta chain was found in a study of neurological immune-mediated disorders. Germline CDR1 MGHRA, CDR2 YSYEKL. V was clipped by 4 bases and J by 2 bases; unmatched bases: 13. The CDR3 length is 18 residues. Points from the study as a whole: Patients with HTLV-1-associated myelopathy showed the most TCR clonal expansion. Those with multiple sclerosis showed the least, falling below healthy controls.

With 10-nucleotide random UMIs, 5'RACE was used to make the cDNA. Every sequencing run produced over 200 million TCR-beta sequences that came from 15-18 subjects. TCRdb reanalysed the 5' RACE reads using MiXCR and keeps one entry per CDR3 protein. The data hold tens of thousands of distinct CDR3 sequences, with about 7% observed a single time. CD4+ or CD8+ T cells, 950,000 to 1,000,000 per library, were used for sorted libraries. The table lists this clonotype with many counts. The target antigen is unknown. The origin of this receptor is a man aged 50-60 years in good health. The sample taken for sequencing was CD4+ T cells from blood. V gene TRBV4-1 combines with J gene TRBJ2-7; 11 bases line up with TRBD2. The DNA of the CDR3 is TGCGCCAGCAGCCGGGGACTAGCGGCGGACGGATACGCCTACGAGCAGTACTTC. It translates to CASSRGLAADGYAYEQYF.